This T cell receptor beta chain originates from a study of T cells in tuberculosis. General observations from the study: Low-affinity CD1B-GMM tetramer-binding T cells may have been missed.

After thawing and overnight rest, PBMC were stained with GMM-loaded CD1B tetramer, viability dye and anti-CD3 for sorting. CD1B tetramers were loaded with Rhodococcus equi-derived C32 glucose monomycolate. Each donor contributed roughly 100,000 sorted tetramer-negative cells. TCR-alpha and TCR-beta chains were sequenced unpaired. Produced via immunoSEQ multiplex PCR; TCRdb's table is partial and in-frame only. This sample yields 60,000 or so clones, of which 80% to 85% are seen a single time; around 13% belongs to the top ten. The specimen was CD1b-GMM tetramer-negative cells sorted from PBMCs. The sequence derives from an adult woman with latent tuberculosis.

The CDR3 region has the DNA TGTGCCAGTAGTACCCTGTCGTGGAACACTGAAGCTTTCTTT. It yields the protein CASSTLSWNTEAFF. The chain joins TRBV19 to TRBJ1-1; D gene uncertain. Germline V CDR1 and CDR2: LNHDA, SQIVND (reference sequence). The CDR3 has 14 residues. Between the trimmed V and J ends, which lost 4 bases and 1 base, there was a span of 10 bases.